This is a list of T cell receptor beta chains from one sample in a study of CD8 T cells in Susac syndrome. MiXCR was run by TCRdb on the immunoSEQ multiplex PCR reads, yielding one entry per CDR3 protein. The table includes about 400,000 distinct CDR3 sequences, approximately 89% detected once. The sample comprised CD8+ T cells from PBMCs. These receptors all stem from a human donor with multiple sclerosis. CDR3s include the opening cysteine and the closing phenylalanine or tryptophan. The order of the fields is J gene, D gene, clone size, V gene, CDR3 length, CDR3 protein, CDR3 DNA. The D gene is left open where the match is weak. Expanded clones get a size class; other rows say once, few or many, or leave the size out.

TRBJ2-5,TRBD2,.,TRBV28,13,CASRGLAGETQYF,TGTGCCAGCAGAGGACTAGCCGGAGAGACCCAGTACTTC
TRBJ1-3,TRBD1,.,TRBV4-1,16,CASSPWEGADGNTIYF,TGCGCCAGCAGCCCCTGGGAGGGGGCAGACGGAAACACCATATATTTT
TRBJ1-5,.,.,TRBV12-3/TRBV12-4,14,CASSGGPENQPQHF,TGTGCCAGCAGTGGGGGCCCCGAAAATCAGCCCCAGCATTTT
TRBJ2-7,.,.,TRBV7-2,13,CASSLWGIDEQYF,TGTGCCAGCAGCCTCTGGGGCATAGACGAGCAGTACTTC
TRBJ2-7,.,few,TRBV25-1,14,CASSEQGISYEQYF,TGTGCCAGCAGTGAACAGGGGATCTCCTACGAGCAGTACTTC
TRBJ2-2,TRBD1,.,TRBV30,14,CAWSSDRVNGELFF,TGTGCCTGGAGTTCAGACAGGGTGAACGGGGAGCTGTTTTTT
TRBJ2-2,TRBD1,.,TRBV6-6,16,CASRYPGQGGTGELFF,TGTGCCAGCCGATACCCAGGACAGGGTGGCACCGGGGAGCTGTTTTTT
TRBJ2-1,TRBD2,.,TRBV3-1,15,CASSHSGGVRNEQFF,TGTGCCAGCAGCCATAGCGGGGGGGTTCGAAATGAGCAGTTCTTC
TRBJ1-4,TRBD1,few,TRBV6-1,15,CASSDLRTGAEKLFF,TGTGCCAGCAGTGATCTCCGGACAGGGGCTGAAAAACTGTTTTTT
TRBJ2-2,TRBD2,.,TRBV7-3,17,CASSLSSWLAGTGELFF,TGTGCCAGCAGCTTAAGTTCGTGGCTAGCGGGCACCGGGGAGCTGTTTTTT
TRBJ2-1,TRBD2,.,TRBV4-2,15,CASSQTGLAPIEQFF,TGTGCCAGCAGCCAAACGGGACTAGCCCCAATTGAGCAGTTCTTC
TRBJ2-1,.,.,TRBV29-1,10,CSVESNEQFF,TGCAGCGTGGAGAGTAATGAGCAGTTCTTC
TRBJ2-2,.,.,TRBV30,14,CAYQNHVTGGELFF,TGTGCCTACCAGAACCACGTAACAGGGGGGGAGCTGTTTTTT
TRBJ1-2,.,.,TRBV29-1,16,CSVPRRNRTTNYGYTF,TGCAGCGTCCCAAGAAGAAACAGGACCACTAACTATGGCTACACCTTC
TRBJ2-2,TRBD2,.,TRBV7-6,16,CASTLPSGMNTGELFF,TGTGCCAGCACCCTTCCTAGCGGGATGAACACCGGGGAGCTGTTTTTT
TRBJ2-3,.,.,TRBV6-5,15,CASSYREGITDTQYF,TGTGCCAGCAGTTACAGAGAGGGAATCACAGATACGCAGTATTTT
TRBJ2-7,.,.,TRBV6-5,12,CASTSGIYEQYF,TGTGCCAGCACTTCAGGGATCTACGAGCAGTACTTC
TRBJ1-2,.,.,TRBV28,15,CASSFDVGVTLGYTF,TGTGCCAGCAGTTTTGATGTCGGGGTGACCTTGGGCTACACCTTC
TRBJ1-1,.,.,TRBV5-1,13,CASSKVMNTEAFF,TGCGCCAGCAGCAAGGTTATGAACACTGAAGCTTTCTTT
TRBJ1-1,TRBD1,.,TRBV9,14,CASSAEDRGPEAFF,TGTGCCAGCAGCGCGGAAGACAGGGGGCCTGAAGCTTTCTTT
TRBJ2-5,.,.,TRBV28,14,CASRSTVYQETQYF,TGTGCCAGCAGGTCGACTGTGTACCAAGAGACCCAGTACTTC
TRBJ2-7,TRBD1,.,TRBV27,11,CASSWGTVQYF,TGTGCCAGCAGTTGGGGGACAGTGCAGTACTTC
TRBJ2-1,.,.,TRBV4-1,14,CASSSPGLQSEQFF,TGCGCCAGCAGCTCACCGGGACTCCAATCCGAGCAGTTCTTC
TRBJ2-1,.,.,TRBV2,13,CASSEEADNEQFF,TGTGCCAGCAGTGAAGAGGCAGACAATGAGCAGTTCTTC
TRBJ2-7,.,.,TRBV5-6,13,CASSLVGGWLQYF,TGTGCCAGCAGCTTGGTGGGGGGCTGGTTGCAGTACTTC
TRBJ1-5,TRBD1,once,TRBV10-3,14,CAISVGQENQPQHF,TGTGCCATCAGTGTTGGACAGGAGAATCAGCCCCAGCATTTT